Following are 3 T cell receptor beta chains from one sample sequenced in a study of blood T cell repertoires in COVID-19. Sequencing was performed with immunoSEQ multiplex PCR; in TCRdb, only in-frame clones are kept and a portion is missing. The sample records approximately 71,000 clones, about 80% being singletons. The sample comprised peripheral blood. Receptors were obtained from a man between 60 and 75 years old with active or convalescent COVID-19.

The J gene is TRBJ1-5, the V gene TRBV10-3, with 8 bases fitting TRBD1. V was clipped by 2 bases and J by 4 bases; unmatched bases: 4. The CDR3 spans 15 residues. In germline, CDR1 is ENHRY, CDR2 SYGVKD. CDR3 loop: CAISEGTGENQPQHF. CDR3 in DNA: TGTGCCATCAGTGAGGGGACAGGAGAAAATCAGCCCCAGCATTTT.

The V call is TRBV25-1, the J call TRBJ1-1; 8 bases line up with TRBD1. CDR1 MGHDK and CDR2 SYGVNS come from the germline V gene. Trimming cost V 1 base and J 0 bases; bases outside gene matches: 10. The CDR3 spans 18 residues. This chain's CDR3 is CASSELGAGGFVNTEAFF. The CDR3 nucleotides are TGTGCCAGCAGTGAATTGGGGGCAGGGGGCTTTGTGAACACTGAAGCTTTCTTT.

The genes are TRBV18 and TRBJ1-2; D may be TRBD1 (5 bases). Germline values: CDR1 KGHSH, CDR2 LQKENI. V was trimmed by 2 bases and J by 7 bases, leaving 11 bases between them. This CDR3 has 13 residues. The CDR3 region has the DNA TGTGCCAGCTCACCAGCAGGGTTGAGTGGCTACACCTTC. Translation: CASSPAGLSGYTF.